Listed here are 20 T cell receptor beta chains from one sample, sequenced in a study of blood T cell repertoires in COVID-19. Produced via immunoSEQ multiplex PCR; TCRdb's table is partial and in-frame only. This table holds 200,000 to 250,000 clones, approximately 86% found once. Sequences were obtained from peripheral blood. The receptors stem from a woman over 75 with acute or convalescent COVID-19.

This chain links TRBV7-8 with TRBJ1-6, with 8 bases matching TRBD1. Germline trimming cut 2 bases from V and 10 bases from J; bases unmatched to any gene: 7. CDR3 length: 15 amino acids. The V gene's germline CDR1 is SGHVS and CDR2 FQNEAQ. CDR3 sequence reads: CASSLQGAGSSPLHF. Written as DNA, the CDR3 is TGTGCCAGCAGCTTACAGGGGGCAGGAAGCTCACCCCTCCACTTT.

This clone was seen a single time. The sample carries other DNA sequences with the same CDR3. The chain couples TRBV6-5 to TRBJ2-7; TRBD1 aligns across 9 bases. The J segment lost 2 bases and the V segment lost 0 bases, leaving 2 bases of the junction unmatched. Germline V CDR1 and CDR2: MNHEY, SVGAGI. The CDR3 is 15 residues long. CDR3 in amino acids: CASSYSGQGTYEQYF. The DNA for the CDR3 is TGTGCCAGCAGTTACTCGGGACAGGGAACCTACGAGCAGTACTTC.

In regard to this clone: This sample also contains other DNA sequences that code for the same CDR3. V gene TRBV18 combines with J gene TRBJ1-2; 8 bases map to TRBD1. The germline CDR1 and CDR2 sequences are KGHSH and LQKENI. CDR3 length equals 13 residues. V lost 2 bases and J lost 4; bases outside the gene matches: 0. CDR3 sequence: CASSPDRGYGYTF. CDR3 sequence (DNA): TGTGCCAGCTCACCAGACAGGGGCTATGGCTACACCTTC.

The table lists this clone with a count of one. This chain connects TRBV4-1 to TRBJ1-2; 9 nucleotides align to TRBD1. This CDR3 comprises 15 residues. Germline trimming cut 1 base from V and 4 bases from J; bases unmatched to any gene: 4. Germline CDR1 and CDR2: MGHRA and YSYEKL. CDR3 in DNA: TGCGCCAGCAGCCAAGGAGGGACAGGGTCCTATGGCTACACCTTC. As protein: CASSQGGTGSYGYTF.

The V and J genes are TRBV5-1 and TRBJ1-1; D possibly corresponds to TRBD1 (6 bases). Trimming removed 3 bases from V and 1 base from J, with 10 bases in between. This CDR3 has 14 residues. Germline V gene lookup returns CDR1 SGHRS and CDR2 YFSETQ. The CDR3 coding sequence is TGCGCCAGCAGCTCCAGGGGCGGGAACACTGAAGCTTTCTTT. Translation: CASSSRGGNTEAFF.

The chain employs TRBV15 and TRBJ2-3; D might be TRBD2 (6 bases). V dropped 11 bases and J dropped 1 base, with 19 bases sitting between them. Germline values: CDR1 LNHNV, CDR2 YYDKDF (reference sequence). The CDR3 covers 15 residues. CDR3: CAASFSGGRTDTQYF. CDR3 sequence (DNA): TGTGCCGCGTCCTTTAGCGGAGGGCGCACAGATACGCAGTATTTT.

The chain links TRBV14 to TRBJ2-7; 9 bases fit TRBD1. CDR1 is SGHDN and CDR2 is FVKESK in the germline V gene. The V and J ends lost 4 bases and 9 bases, in that order; junction bases with no gene match: 10. The CDR3 is 14 residues long. The CDR3 nucleotides are TGTGCCAGCAGCCCCCTGGGACAGGGTAATGTGCAGTACTTC. Its translation is CASSPLGQGNVQYF.

V usage is TRBV27 and J usage is TRBJ2-2; perhaps TRBD1 as D (6 bases). Germline assignment: CDR1 MNHEY and CDR2 SMNVEV (reference sequence). There are 17 residues in the CDR3. Trimming removed 2 bases from V and 2 bases from J, with 15 bases in between. Written as DNA, the CDR3 is TGTGCCAGCAGTTTACTTCCGAGACAGGTTAACACCGGGGAGCTGTTTTTT. Translated, it gives CASSLLPRQVNTGELFF.

This sequence joins TRBV3-1 (or the pseudogene TRBV3-2) and TRBJ1-1; D remains ambiguous. Germline-derived CDR1 and CDR2 are LGHDT and YNNKEL (reference sequence). Trimming pared 4 bases from V and 11 bases from J, leaving 17 bases between. CDR3 length equals 13 residues. For the CDR3, the DNA is TGTGCCAGCAGCCTCGACCGGGAATATGGTGCTTTCTTT. Translation gives CASSLDREYGAFF.

The chain employs TRBV28 and TRBJ1-6; 9 nucleotides line up with TRBD1. With V trimmed by 5 bases and J by 7 bases, 9 bases remained unmatched. Germline V gene lookup returns CDR1 MDHEN and CDR2 SYDVKM. The CDR3 has 16 amino acids. The chain's CDR3 is CASSKQGALGNSPLHF. In DNA form, the CDR3 reads TGTGCCAGCAGTAAACAGGGGGCCTTAGGGAATTCACCCCTCCACTTT.

J is TRBJ2-7 and V is TRBV7-2; 10 bases fit TRBD2. CDR1 SGHTA and CDR2 FQGNSA come from the germline V gene. After removal of 7 bases from V and 7 bases from J, the junction contained 10 bases not matched to a gene. The CDR3 consists of 14 residues. As DNA, the CDR3 is TGTGCCAGCACCCCGGGACTAGCGTTGGGGGAGCAGTACTTC. It yields the protein CASTPGLALGEQYF.

This clone was observed a single time. The V call is TRBV13, the J call TRBJ1-1, with D possibly TRBD1 on 5 matching bases. In germline, CDR1 is PRHDT, CDR2 FYEKMQ (reference sequence). V dropped 3 bases and J dropped 0 bases, with 17 bases sitting between them. The CDR3 is 17 amino acids. The CDR3 sequence: CASSFTINRLLNTEAFF. The CDR3 nucleotides read TGTGCCAGCAGCTTCACTATAAACAGGCTACTGAACACTGAAGCTTTCTTT.

This clone was detected only a few times. This chain uses TRBV30 with TRBJ1-5, with 10 positions matching TRBD1. The germline gives CDR1 GTSNPN, CDR2 SVGIG (reference sequence). Germline trimming cut 1 base from V and 5 bases from J; bases unmatched to any gene: 2. The CDR3 has 14 amino acids. The CDR3 bases are TGTGCCTGGAGTGGTGGACAGGGGGATCAGCCCCAGCATTTT. It specifies CAWSGGQGDQPQHF. Filled out from reference TRBV30 and TRBJ1-5, the complete variable domain reads SQTIHQWPATLVQPVGSPLSLECTVEGTSNPNLYWYRQAAGRGLQLLFYSVGIGQISSEVPQNLSASRPQDRQFILSSKKLLLSDSGFYLCAWSGGQGDQPQHFGDGTRLSIL.

The rearrangement uses TRBV30 and TRBJ2-5; 14 bases are shared with TRBD2. The trim removed 4 bases at V and 4 bases at J, leaving 5 bases unmatched. Germline loops: CDR1 GTSNPN, CDR2 SVGIG (reference sequence). This CDR3 contains 15 residues. CDR3: CAWTTGTSGGETQYF. In nucleotides, the CDR3 is TGTGCCTGGACAACCGGGACTAGCGGGGGAGAGACCCAGTACTTC.

This rearrangement joins TRBV5-5 to TRBJ2-2; maybe TRBD1 (6 bases). Trimming shortened V by 4 bases and J by 3 bases, and 13 bases separated the two germline ends. The germline V gene encodes CDR1 SGHKS and CDR2 YYEKEE (reference sequence). This CDR3 contains 15 residues. The CDR3 here is CASSPRDIYTGELFF. The CDR3 coding sequence is TGTGCCAGCAGCCCGAGGGACATTTACACCGGGGAGCTGTTTTTT. Combining the CDR3 with reference TRBV5-5 and TRBJ2-2 gives the whole variable domain DAGVTQSPTHLIKTRGQQVTLRCSPISGHKSVSWYQQVLGQGPQFIFQYYEKEERGRGNFPDRFSARQFPNYSSELNVNALLLGDSALYLCASSPRDIYTGELFFGEGSRLTVL.

This chain uses TRBV15 with TRBJ2-5; 10 bases are shared with TRBD1. Losses at the gene ends were 0 bases for V and 4 bases for J; bases not matched to a gene: 2. The length of the CDR3 is 15 residues. From germline, CDR1 is LNHNV and CDR2 YYDKDF (reference sequence). CDR3 residues: CATSREWTGGETQYF. CDR3 coding DNA: TGTGCCACCAGCAGAGAGTGGACAGGGGGAGAGACCCAGTACTTC.

The chain carries TRBV7-9 and TRBJ2-5; D perhaps matches TRBD1 (6 bases). The CDR3 consists of 14 residues. Trimming cost V 0 bases and J 2 bases, with 7 bases left between them. Germline loops: CDR1 SEHNR, CDR2 FQNEAQ (reference sequence). The CDR3 bases are TGTGCCAGCAGCTTAGCTGGACAGCAAGAGACCCAGTACTTC. Protein: CASSLAGQQETQYF.

This clone is a singleton in its sample. The chain combines TRBV3-1 (or the pseudogene TRBV3-2) with TRBJ2-2; D call uncertain. Germline V gives CDR1 LGHDT, CDR2 YNNKEL (reference sequence). V shed 4 bases and J shed 7 bases, with 10 bases lying between them. CDR3 length: 13 amino acids. This CDR3 is CASSLSGGGELFF. Here the CDR3 DNA reads TGTGCCAGCAGCCTTTCCGGCGGCGGGGAGCTGTTTTTT.

The chain uses TRBV25-1 and TRBJ1-2; D perhaps matches TRBD1 (6 bases). The ends were cut back, 4 bases at V and 8 bases at J, with 14 bases in the middle. The CDR3 is made up of 13 amino acids. Germline loops: CDR1 MGHDK, CDR2 SYGVNS. The CDR3: CASSVQTGGGYTF. CDR3 DNA sequence: TGTGCCAGCAGTGTCCAGACAGGCGGAGGCTACACCTTC.

This clone was detected a few times. This rearrangement joins TRBV12-3 or TRBV12-4 to TRBJ1-3; D gene ambiguous. The CDR3 has 13 amino acids. V was clipped by 2 bases and J by 4 bases, with 6 bases between them. CDR3 protein: CASSLREGNTIYF. CDR3 DNA sequence: TGTGCCAGCAGTTTACGGGAAGGAAACACCATATATTTT.